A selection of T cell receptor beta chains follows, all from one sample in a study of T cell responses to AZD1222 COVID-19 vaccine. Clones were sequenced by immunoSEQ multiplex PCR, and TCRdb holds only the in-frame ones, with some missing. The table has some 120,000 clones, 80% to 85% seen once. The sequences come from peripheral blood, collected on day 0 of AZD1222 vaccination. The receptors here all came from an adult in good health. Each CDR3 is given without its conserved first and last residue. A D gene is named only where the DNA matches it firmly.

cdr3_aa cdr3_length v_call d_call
ASSQDPGAADTQY 13 TRBV3-1/TRBV3-2 NA
ASWGTWVGQSSYNEQF 16 TRBV28 TRBD1
ASSPNDGPDTQY 12 TRBV18 NA
ASSRGTSPSVQF 12 TRBV4-2 TRBD2
AWSTGLGTDTQY 12 TRBV30 NA
ASSLASQETQY 11 TRBV7-2 NA
ATSRDTETQY 10 TRBV24-1 NA
ASSGRAPMKTQY 12 TRBV6-1 NA
ASSLAGLGKTQY 12 TRBV5-4 NA
ASSLGSGFKETQY 13 TRBV7-2 NA
ASSAHSLAGLQETQY 15 TRBV19 TRBD2
ASSTLAGGNEQF 12 TRBV18 TRBD2
ATSDLGTSGPNEQF 14 TRBV24-1 TRBD2
ASRGVGANSPLH 12 TRBV19 NA
ASSLTSLNTEAF 12 TRBV7-3 NA
ASSYTGGGMNTEAF 14 TRBV6-5 TRBD1
ASSLMTGKNTEAF 13 TRBV5-4 TRBD1
ASSLSARREVLEQF 14 TRBV7-8 TRBD2
ASSPLRGSGANVLT 14 TRBV2 TRBD2
SVIRPFTGTDTQY 13 TRBV29-1 NA
ASSTNRGEKLF 11 TRBV28 TRBD1
ASTSGRAFRPETQY 14 TRBV28 NA
ASSFRDTSSYEQY 13 TRBV5-1 NA
ASRRPQGGGEKLF 13 TRBV28 NA
ASSFSNRGEFSDQPQH 16 TRBV28 TRBD1
ASSYPLDSPGSYNEQF 16 TRBV6-2/TRBV6-3 NA
ASSPAPTFYNSPLH 14 TRBV27 NA
ASSPNNQPQH 10 TRBV21-1 NA
ASRIHEGNRYGNTIY 15 TRBV10-2 NA
AISEPRTGTADYGYT 15 TRBV10-3 NA
ARSREGYT 8 TRBV12-3/TRBV12-4 NA
SASTTSGRLYEQY 13 TRBV20-1 TRBD2
ASRLRDVGTDTQY 13 TRBV2 NA
ASSYRQRPYEQY 12 TRBV18 NA
ASSSGTGLYQETQY 14 TRBV11-2 TRBD1
ASSSGQGWNTEAF 13 TRBV6-5 NA
ASSPRQGDEQY 11 TRBV7-3 TRBD1
ASSTLGPGGDTQY 13 TRBV7-9 TRBD2